Each of the 13 T cell receptor beta chains below was sequenced from the same sample in a study of control samples from healthy donors and cancer patients. Only in-frame clones appear in the TCRdb table, and some are missing; sequencing was by immunoSEQ multiplex PCR. The top ten clones hold under 14% of a sample with tens of thousands of clones, 65% to 90% of them seen once. Sample: PBMCs. The source of these receptors is a man in his fifties or sixties with head and neck cancer.

The genes are TRBV15 and TRBJ2-5; 9 bases are a match to TRBD1. This CDR3 has 16 residues. Germline V gene lookup returns CDR1 LNHNV and CDR2 YYDKDF (reference sequence). V dropped 0 bases and J dropped 5; count of bases not matched to a gene: 7. The chain's CDR3 is CATSRDPGQGKETQYF. The CDR3 coding sequence is TGTGCCACCAGCAGAGATCCGGGACAGGGAAAGGAGACCCAGTACTTC. Full variable domain (missing parts from reference TRBV15 and TRBJ2-5): DAMVIQNPRYQVTQFGKPVTLSCSQTLNHNVMYWYQQKSSQAPKLLFHYYDKDFNNEADTPDNFQSRRPNTSFCFLDIRSPGLGDTAMYLCATSRDPGQGKETQYFGPGTRLLVL.

The rearrangement links TRBV19 to TRBJ1-5; no reliable D call. The CDR3 is 15 amino acids. Germline CDR1 reads LNHDA; CDR2 reads SQIVND (reference sequence). Deletions cut 7 bases from V and 2 bases from J, with 15 bases between. CDR3 nucleotides: TGTGCCAGTACGTGGAGCAAAGCGGGCAATCAGCCCCAGCATTTT. Translated, it gives CASTWSKAGNQPQHF. Variable domain in full (rest from reference TRBV19 and TRBJ1-5): DGGITQSPKYLFRKEGQNVTLSCEQNLNHDAMYWYRQDPGQGLRLIYYSQIVNDFQKGDIAEGYSVSREKKESFPLTVTSAQKNPTAFYLCASTWSKAGNQPQHFGDGTRLSIL.

This clone was picked up one time. The V gene is TRBV10-3, the J gene TRBJ2-7; the D gene is possibly TRBD1 (6 bases). Germline CDR1 and CDR2: ENHRY and SYGVKD. The CDR3 is made up of 13 amino acids. V dropped 7 bases and J dropped 4 bases, with 14 bases sitting between them. DNA for the CDR3: TGTGCCATCACGAGGGACACGACTTACGAGCAGTACTTC. Translated: CAITRDTTYEQYF.

This chain links TRBV18 with TRBJ1-1; D perhaps matches TRBD1 (6 bases). V lost 4 bases and J lost 4, with 19 bases in between. The CDR3 totals 16 residues. The germline V gene has CDR1 KGHSH and CDR2 LQKENI. CDR3 amino acids: CASSQNRELVRTEAFF. CDR3 nucleotides: TGTGCCAGCTCACAGAACAGGGAGTTAGTGCGCACTGAAGCTTTCTTT.

The chain employs TRBV7-9 and TRBJ1-2, with a weak D call TRBD1 (5 bases). Germline CDR1 and CDR2: SEHNR and FQNEAQ (reference sequence). The ends were cut back, 3 bases at V and 6 bases at J, with 8 bases in the middle. This CDR3 region has 12 residues. The CDR3 region has the DNA TGTGCCAGCAGCTTTGGGGGGGATGGCTACACCTTC. This gives the protein CASSFGGDGYTF.

The rearrangement links TRBV14 to TRBJ1-4; D gene uncertain. Deletions cut 5 bases from V and 7 bases from J, with 20 bases between. This CDR3 is 16 amino acids long. Per the germline V gene, CDR1 is SGHDN and CDR2 is FVKESK. The CDR3 DNA reads as TGTGCCAGCAGCACGGAGGGCCACCAAGCGGGTGAAAAACTGTTTTTT. It specifies CASSTEGHQAGEKLFF.

This clone occurred a few times. This sequence joins TRBV18 and TRBJ2-4, with no clear D. CDR1 and CDR2 (germline): KGHSH, LQKENI. The CDR3 totals 15 residues. Trimming left V 3 bases short and J 2 bases short, with 11 bases between. CDR3 nucleotides: TGTGCCAGCTCACCGTCGGGCTTACCCAAAAACATTCAGTACTTC. Its translation is CASSPSGLPKNIQYF. The variable domain in full, completed from reference TRBV18 and TRBJ2-4, reads NAGVMQNPRHLVRRRGQEARLRCSPMKGHSHVYWYRQLPEEGLKFMVYLQKENIIDESGMPKERFSAEFPKEGPSILRIQQVVRGDSAAYFCASSPSGLPKNIQYFGAGTRLSVL.

The genes are TRBV21-1 and TRBJ1-3. TRBV21-1 corresponds to a pseudogene. This CDR3 is built from 16 residues. CDR3 bases: TGTGCCAGCAGCATTTTGAGGGTATTAGGTGGAAACACCATATATTTT. Translating gives CASSILRVLGGNTIYF.

The chain combines TRBV10-3 with TRBJ2-7; D ambiguous. V was cut by 4 bases and J by 0 bases, with 19 bases left in between. The germline V gene has CDR1 ENHRY and CDR2 SYGVKD. The length of the CDR3 is 17 residues. Here the CDR3 reads CAISVSNGGQISYEQYF. The CDR3, as DNA: TGTGCCATCAGTGTATCCAACGGCGGTCAAATCTCCTACGAGCAGTACTTC.

CDR3 loop: CAISESPGQVERAFF. DNA of the CDR3: TGTGCCATCAGTGAGTCACCGGGGCAAGTGGAAAGGGCTTTCTTT. The chain recombines TRBV10-3 with TRBJ1-1; D might be TRBD1 (5 bases). Germline V gives CDR1 ENHRY, CDR2 SYGVKD. Trimming removed 0 bases at V and 11 bases at J, with 19 bases between. The CDR3 has 15 residues.

This chain links TRBV19 with TRBJ2-1, with 9 bases aligning to TRBD2. The germline V gene encodes CDR1 LNHDA and CDR2 SQIVND (reference sequence). V was pared by 3 bases and J by 5 bases, with 5 bases of the junction left unmatched. The CDR3 runs 15 residues. CDR3 sequence reads: CASSISAGGNNEQFF. The CDR3 DNA follows: TGTGCCAGTAGTATCTCAGCGGGAGGTAACAATGAGCAGTTCTTC.

About this clone: The sample has other DNA sequences that encode this CDR3 too. J is TRBJ1-2 and V is TRBV2; 7 nucleotides agree with TRBD1. V shed 6 bases and J 8 bases; nucleotides not matched to a gene: 6. CDR3 length: 12 amino acids. Per the germline V gene, CDR1 is SNHLY and CDR2 is FYNNEI. The CDR3 region is CASSRDSDGYTF. CDR3 bases: TGTGCCAGCAGCCGGGACAGTGACGGCTACACCTTC.

This clone was seen a few times. The chain is built from TRBV7-9 and TRBJ1-1; 7 bases agree with TRBD1. Germline V lookup: CDR1 SEHNR, CDR2 FQNEAQ (reference sequence). Germline trimming cut 5 bases from V and 5 bases from J; bases unmatched to any gene: 11. The CDR3 contains 15 residues. The CDR3 bases are TGTGCCAGCAGCCAAGGCGGGACAGTAAGGACTGAAGCTTTCTTT. Amino acid sequence: CASSQGGTVRTEAFF.